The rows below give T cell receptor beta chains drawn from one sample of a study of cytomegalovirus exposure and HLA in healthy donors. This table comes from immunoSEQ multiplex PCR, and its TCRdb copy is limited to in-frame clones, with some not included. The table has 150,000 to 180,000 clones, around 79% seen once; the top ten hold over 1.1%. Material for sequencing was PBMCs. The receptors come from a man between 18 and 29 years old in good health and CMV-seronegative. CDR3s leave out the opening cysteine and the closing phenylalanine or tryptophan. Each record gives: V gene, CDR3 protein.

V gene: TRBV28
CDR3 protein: ASSPPQGAVLNTEAF

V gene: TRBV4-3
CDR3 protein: ASSQEAERNNEQF

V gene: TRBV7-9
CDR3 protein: ASSWDRGQGYT

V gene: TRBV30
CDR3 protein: AWSEGDYNEQF

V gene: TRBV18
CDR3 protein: ASSLRQGFYGYT

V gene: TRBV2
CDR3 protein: ASTAGGETQY

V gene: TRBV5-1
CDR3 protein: ASSTLAGGPSYNEQF

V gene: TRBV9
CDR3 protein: ASSVRGGTNEQF

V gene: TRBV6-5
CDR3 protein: ASSFSPDRSYEQY

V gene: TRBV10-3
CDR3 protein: AISDQGAQGTEAF

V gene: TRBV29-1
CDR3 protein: SVLQNNEQF

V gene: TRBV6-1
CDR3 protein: ASSEGAGQGSYEQY

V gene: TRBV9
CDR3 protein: ASSVGGSGTYNEQF

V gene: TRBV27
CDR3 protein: ASSPVSSGVTYEQY

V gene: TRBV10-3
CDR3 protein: AISRENTIY

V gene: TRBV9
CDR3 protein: ASSVVGTSYEQY

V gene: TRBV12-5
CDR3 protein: ASGLVSPAEAF

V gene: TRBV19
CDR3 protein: ATSRGNADTQY

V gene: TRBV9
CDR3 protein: ASSVGQGAEKLF

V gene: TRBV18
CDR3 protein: ARTHRTGEKDQPQH

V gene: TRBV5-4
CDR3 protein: ASSLQGAVGYT

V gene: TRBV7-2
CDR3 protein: ASSLASGRAYEQY

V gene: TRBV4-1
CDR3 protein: ASSQLDLAKNIQY

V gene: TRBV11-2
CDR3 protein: ASSLERPSGRAFNEQF

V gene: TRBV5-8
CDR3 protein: ASSLPGQYTGELF

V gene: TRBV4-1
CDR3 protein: ASSQGQGAGYGYT

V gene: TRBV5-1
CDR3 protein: ASSIDGQAVYEQY

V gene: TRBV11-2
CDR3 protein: ASSFYRGTEAF

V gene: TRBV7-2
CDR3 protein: ASSWTGASSYEQY